This TCR beta chain was recovered during a study of T cell responses to AZD1222 COVID-19 vaccine. Study background: Recipients boosted at about 4 weeks or about 12 weeks are pooled.

Concerning this clone itself: What it recognizes is unknown.

Study results and limitations: CD4 TCRs covered the whole spike, strongest at regions 160-218 and 743-854. Donors were mostly white British, more females; clonal diversity possibly underestimated. Within unmutated variant regions lay the reported targets of nearly half of spike-specific TCRs.

Libraries were prepared by immunoSEQ multiplex PCR; TCRdb keeps only in-frame clonotypes and omits some of them. The sample consists of 150,000 to 200,000 clones, just under 90% of them appearing once. The sequence came from an adult in good health. The sample consisted of peripheral blood, taken on day 0 of AZD1222 vaccination.

As DNA, the CDR3 is TGTGCCAGTAGCCGAGCTTGGGGCCAGGTGGAGACCCAGTACTTC. It is translated as CASSRAWGQVETQYF. This chain joins TRBV19 and TRBJ2-5; possible D gene TRBD1, 5 bases. The CDR3 contains 15 residues. The ends were cut back, 6 bases at V and 5 bases at J, with 19 bases in the middle. The germline V gene encodes CDR1 LNHDA and CDR2 SQIVND (reference sequence). Supplemented by reference TRBV19 and TRBJ2-5, the full variable domain reads DGGITQSPKYLFRKEGQNVTLSCEQNLNHDAMYWYRQDPGQGLRLIYYSQIVNDFQKGDIAEGYSVSREKKESFPLTVTSAQKNPTAFYLCASSRAWGQVETQYFGPGTRLLVL.